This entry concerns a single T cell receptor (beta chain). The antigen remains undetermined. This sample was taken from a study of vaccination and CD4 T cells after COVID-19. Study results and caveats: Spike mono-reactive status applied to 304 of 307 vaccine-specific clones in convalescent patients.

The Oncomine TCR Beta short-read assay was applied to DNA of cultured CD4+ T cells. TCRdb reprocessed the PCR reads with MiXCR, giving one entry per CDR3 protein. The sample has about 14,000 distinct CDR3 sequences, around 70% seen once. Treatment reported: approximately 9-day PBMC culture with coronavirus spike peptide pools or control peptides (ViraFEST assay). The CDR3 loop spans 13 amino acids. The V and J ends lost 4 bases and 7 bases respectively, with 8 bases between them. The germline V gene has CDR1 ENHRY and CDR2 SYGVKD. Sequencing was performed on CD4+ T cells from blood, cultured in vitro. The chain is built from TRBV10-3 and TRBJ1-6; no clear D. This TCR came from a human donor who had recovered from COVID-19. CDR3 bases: TGTGCCATCAGTGCCCAGACAAATTCACCCCTCCACTTT. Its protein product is CAISAQTNSPLHF.